The text below deals with one TCR beta chain. The antigen is undetermined. The data were taken from a study of T cell repertoires in cytomegalovirus infection. Study in general: Both a matching HLA type and CMV infection were indicated by public TCR beta signatures.

Study-level results: The response measured ex vivo was dominated by TCR beta clonotypes (HLA-C-restricted and CMV-specific). The cumulative frequency of public TCR beta families identified carriers of CMV plus the relevant HLA.

V was clipped by 5 bases and J by 2 bases; unmatched bases: 7. This CDR3 region has 15 residues. Germline V gives CDR1 MNHEY, CDR2 SVGEGT. A single record per CDR3 protein comes from TCRdb applying MiXCR to the reads. The table lists 510,000 or so distinct CDR3 sequences, about 25% of them singletons. This sequence was found in a human donor in good health (CMV status not recorded). Some clones in this sample may be carry-over from other donors' samples. The chain employs TRBV6-2 or TRBV6-3 and TRBJ2-7; 9 bases align to TRBD2. The sequenced sample was PBMCs. The CDR3 nucleotides read TGTGCCAGCAGTCCGATAGCGGGAGAGACCTACGAGCAGTACGTC. Translated: CASSPIAGETYEQYV.